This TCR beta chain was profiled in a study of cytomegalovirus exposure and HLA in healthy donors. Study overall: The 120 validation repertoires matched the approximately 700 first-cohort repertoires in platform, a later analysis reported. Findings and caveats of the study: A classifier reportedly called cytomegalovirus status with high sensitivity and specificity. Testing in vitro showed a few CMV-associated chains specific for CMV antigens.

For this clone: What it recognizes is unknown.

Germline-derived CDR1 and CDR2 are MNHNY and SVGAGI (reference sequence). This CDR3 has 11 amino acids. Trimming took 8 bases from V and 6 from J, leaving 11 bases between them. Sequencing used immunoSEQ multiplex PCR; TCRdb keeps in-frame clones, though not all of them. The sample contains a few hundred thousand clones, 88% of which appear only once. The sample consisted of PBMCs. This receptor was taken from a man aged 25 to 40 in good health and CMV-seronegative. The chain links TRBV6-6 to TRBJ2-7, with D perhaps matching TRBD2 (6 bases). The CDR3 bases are TGTGCCAGCTCCCAGCGGGTCGAGCAGTACTTC. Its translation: CASSQRVEQYF.